A selection of T cell receptor beta chains follows, all from one sample in a study of blood T cell repertoires in COVID-19. Sequencing was performed with immunoSEQ multiplex PCR; in TCRdb, only in-frame clones are kept and a portion is missing. The sample includes 430,000 or so clones, nearly 90% of them seen just once. The sequenced sample consisted of PBMCs or T cells enriched from blood (not recorded which). These receptors originate from a woman aged 18-35 years who had been exposed to COVID-19. Each CDR3 is given with its conserved first and last residue. Fields, in order: V gene, J gene, CDR3 length, clone size, D gene, CDR3 protein, CDR3 DNA. D genes are given only for firm matches. Clone size appears in some rows only: once, few, many, or a class for an expanded clone.

TRBV18	TRBJ1-2	15	-	-	CASSPNQGRDYGYTF	TGTGCCAGCTCACCCAATCAGGGGCGAGATTATGGCTACACCTTC
TRBV30	TRBJ2-7	15	once	-	CAWSGGRVSSYEQYF	TGTGCCTGGAGTGGGGGCAGGGTATCTTCCTACGAGCAGTACTTC
TRBV2	TRBJ1-4	14	-	-	CASSERVMGEKLFF	TGTGCCAGCAGTGAACGGGTGATGGGTGAAAAACTGTTTTTT
TRBV6-5	TRBJ1-1	15	-	TRBD1	CASSLQGALNTEAFF	TGTGCCAGCAGCCTCCAGGGGGCCCTGAACACTGAAGCTTTCTTT
TRBV27	TRBJ2-3	17	-	TRBD2	CASSLSWGGGPTDTQYF	TGTGCCAGCAGTTTATCATGGGGCGGGGGGCCCACAGATACGCAGTATTTT
TRBV11-2	TRBJ1-5	13	-	-	CASSFDGDQPQHF	TGTGCCAGCAGCTTTGACGGAGATCAGCCCCAGCATTTT
TRBV28	TRBJ1-4	12	few	-	CASSLSNEKLFF	TGTGCCAGCAGCCTCTCTAATGAAAAACTGTTTTTT
TRBV4-2	TRBJ1-3	14	many	-	CASSQREYGNTIYF	TGTGCCAGCAGCCAGAGGGAATATGGAAACACCATATATTTT
TRBV28	TRBJ1-1	17	-	TRBD1	CATRDPGTGGRNTEAFF	TGTGCCACCCGGGACCCAGGGACAGGGGGCCGAAACACTGAAGCTTTCTTT
TRBV19	TRBJ1-3	14	-	-	CASGGLGSGNTIYF	TGTGCCAGTGGGGGACTGGGCTCTGGAAACACCATATATTTT
TRBV6-6	TRBJ2-2	17	few	TRBD1	CASSLRPPDRGTGELFF	TGTGCCAGCAGTCTACGCCCGCCGGACAGGGGCACCGGGGAGCTGTTTTTT
TRBV15	TRBJ1-2	16	-	-	CATSRDPTAGDYGYTF	TGTGCCACCAGCAGAGATCCGACGGCCGGGGACTATGGCTACACCTTC
TRBV5-8	TRBJ1-2	15	-	TRBD1	CASSLLGTGNYGYTF	TGTGCCAGCAGCTTGCTGGGGACAGGGAACTATGGCTACACCTTC
TRBV2	TRBJ1-3	16	-	-	CASSEASRSSGNTIYF	TGTGCCAGCAGTGAAGCCAGTCGGAGCTCTGGAAACACCATATATTTT
TRBV6-2/TRBV6-3	TRBJ1-2	15	once	-	CASSYYAVTYDGYTF	TGTGCCAGCAGTTACTACGCCGTTACATACGATGGCTACACCTTC
TRBV7-9	TRBJ1-1	11	-	-	CASSLQTEAFF	TGTGCCAGCAGCTTACAGACTGAAGCTTTCTTT
TRBV6-5	TRBJ2-5	13	-	-	CASSPRGFGTQYF	TGTGCCAGCAGCCCCAGGGGTTTCGGGACCCAGTACTTC
TRBV12-3/TRBV12-4	TRBJ2-7	13	-	TRBD1	CASTTGVSYEQYF	TGTGCCAGCACCACAGGGGTTTCCTACGAGCAGTACTTC
TRBV5-1	TRBJ2-2	15	-	TRBD1	CASSGGQGATGELFF	TGCGCCAGCAGCGGAGGACAGGGGGCAACCGGGGAGCTGTTTTTT
TRBV18	TRBJ1-1	16	once	-	CASSPVGGAVNTEAFF	TGTGCCAGCTCACCAGTGGGGGGAGCGGTCAACACTGAAGCTTTCTTT
TRBV7-9	TRBJ2-1	18	-	TRBD1	CASSLVHGTGGTYNEQFF	TGTGCCAGCAGCTTAGTGCATGGGACAGGGGGGACCTACAATGAGCAGTTCTTC
TRBV18	TRBJ1-3	14	-	TRBD1	CASSPPGQRNTIYF	TGTGCCAGCTCACCACCGGGACAGCGAAACACCATATATTTT
TRBV6-2/TRBV6-3	TRBJ2-1	14	-	-	CASSYGLSYNEQFF	TGTGCCAGCAGTTACGGACTATCCTACAATGAGCAGTTCTTC
TRBV9	TRBJ1-6	14	-	-	CASGYGGANSPLHF	TGTGCCAGCGGATACGGGGGGGCCAATTCACCCCTCCACTTT
TRBV2	TRBJ1-5	15	-	-	CASRVQGTSNQPQHF	TGTGCCAGCAGAGTTCAGGGAACGAGCAATCAGCCCCAGCATTTT
TRBV19	TRBJ1-5	13	once	-	CASSKRGYQPQHF	TGTGCCAGTAGTAAGCGGGGGTATCAGCCCCAGCATTTT
TRBV28	TRBJ1-5	16	-	TRBD1	CASSTYPDRGNQPQHF	TGTGCCAGCAGCACCTACCCGGACAGGGGCAATCAGCCCCAGCATTTT
TRBV6-4	TRBJ1-1	14	-	TRBD1	CASRKGQGVEEAFF	TGTGCCAGCAGGAAGGGACAGGGGGTTGAAGAAGCTTTCTTT
TRBV18	TRBJ2-7	14	-	TRBD1	CASSTTSTGVEQYF	TGTGCCAGCTCAACTACCTCGACAGGGGTCGAGCAGTACTTC
TRBV7-2	TRBJ1-2	18	-	-	CASSLGAGVPSLGYGYTF	TGTGCCAGCAGCTTAGGCGCGGGGGTTCCCTCTTTAGGTTATGGCTACACCTTC
TRBV30	TRBJ2-5	15	-	TRBD2	CAWDSGGAESETQYF	TGTGCCTGGGATAGCGGGGGGGCCGAGTCGGAGACCCAGTACTTC
TRBV20-1	TRBJ1-5	16	few	TRBD1	CSASNLGQGGNQPQHF	TGCAGTGCTAGTAACCTCGGACAGGGCGGCAATCAGCCCCAGCATTTT
TRBV25-1	TRBJ1-6	15	-	-	CASSDPQLGNSPLHF	TGTGCCAGCAGTGACCCCCAACTAGGGAATTCACCCCTCCACTTT
TRBV7-9	TRBJ2-1	13	-	TRBD1	CASSPTGLNEQFF	TGTGCCAGCAGCCCGACAGGGTTGAATGAGCAGTTCTTC
TRBV5-1	TRBJ2-2	13	-	TRBD2	CASSLSGTGELFF	TGCGCCAGCAGCCTTAGCGGGACCGGGGAGCTGTTTTTT
TRBV7-8	TRBJ2-5	17	-	TRBD2	CASSLIFASGPGETQYF	TGTGCCAGCAGCTTAATCTTTGCTAGCGGCCCGGGGGAGACCCAGTACTTC
TRBV18	TRBJ1-1	12	-	TRBD1	CASSPDRVEAFF	TGTGCCAGCTCACCCGACAGGGTTGAAGCTTTCTTT
TRBV4-3	TRBJ1-2	13	few	-	CASRHSANYGYTF	TGCGCCAGCAGGCACAGTGCTAACTATGGCTACACCTTC
TRBV28	TRBJ1-2	15	-	TRBD1	CASRTPGGVYYGYTF	TGTGCCAGCAGAACCCCAGGGGGCGTGTACTATGGCTACACCTTC
TRBV27	TRBJ2-7	12	-	-	CASSSSSYEQYF	TGTGCCAGCAGTTCGTCGTCCTACGAGCAGTACTTC
TRBV16	TRBJ1-1	15	-	TRBD1	CASSPEDRVTGEAFF	TGTGCCAGCAGCCCAGAGGACAGGGTAACGGGTGAAGCTTTCTTT
TRBV11-2	TRBJ2-3	16	few	-	CASSLDSAGSTDTQYF	TGTGCCAGCAGCTTAGATTCGGCGGGCAGCACAGATACGCAGTATTTT
TRBV18	TRBJ1-2	18	-	TRBD1	CASSPQRQGRSANYGYTF	TGTGCCAGCTCACCACAGAGACAGGGTAGAAGCGCTAACTATGGCTACACCTTC
TRBV27	TRBJ1-2	16	once	TRBD1	CASSLWPGQGAGGYTF	TGTGCCAGCAGTTTATGGCCGGGACAGGGGGCGGGGGGCTACACCTTC
TRBV5-1	TRBJ1-1	12	-	-	CASSPPNTEAFF	TGCGCCAGCAGCCCCCCTAACACTGAAGCTTTCTTT
TRBV5-1	TRBJ2-6	16	-	-	CASSLGGSSGANVLTF	TGCGCCAGCAGCTTGGGTGGGAGCTCTGGGGCCAACGTCCTGACTTTC
TRBV27	TRBJ2-5	15	-	TRBD2	CASSTLGTTEREQYF	TGTGCCAGCAGTACCCTCGGGACTACTGAGAGGGAACAGTACTTC
TRBV5-4	TRBJ2-5	15	-	TRBD2	CASSGGLAGGKTQYF	TGTGCCAGCAGTGGAGGACTAGCGGGGGGGAAGACCCAGTACTTC
TRBV24-1	TRBJ1-5	16	-	TRBD1	CATSDPTGGPNQPQHF	TGTGCCACCAGTGACCCAACAGGGGGGCCCAATCAGCCCCAGCATTTT
TRBV6-4	TRBJ1-1	13	-	TRBD1	CASKGQGNTEAFF	TGTGCCAGCAAAGGACAGGGGAACACTGAAGCTTTCTTT
TRBV10-3	TRBJ1-3	14	-	TRBD1	CAITSGTAGNTIYF	TGTGCCATCACCTCGGGGACAGCTGGAAACACCATATATTTT
TRBV28	TRBJ2-5	12	-	TRBD2	CAGGGSTETQYF	TGTGCAGGAGGCGGGAGCACGGAGACCCAGTACTTC